The 29 T cell receptor beta chains below were found in one sample sequenced in a study of shared clonotypes between healthy human individuals. Clones were sequenced by immunoSEQ multiplex PCR, and TCRdb holds only the in-frame ones, with some missing. Seen here are about a million clones, 65% to 80% observed once, and the top ten hold about 1.5%. Sample: memory CD4+ T cells sorted from blood. Subset defined: CD45RA-negative fraction. The receptors were sampled from a man between 18 and 29 years old in good health.

In nucleotides, the CDR3 is TGCGCCAGCAGCCCTACGACAGGAAACTATGGCTACACCTTC. This codes for CASSPTTGNYGYTF. The chain joins TRBV5-1 to TRBJ1-2; the D gene is possibly TRBD1 (6 bases). The CDR3 is 14 residues long. The germline V and J ends were trimmed by 4 bases and 2 bases, with 12 bases remaining between them. The germline gives CDR1 SGHRS, CDR2 YFSETQ.

This sequence joins TRBV5-5 and TRBJ2-7; no clear D gene. The CDR3 sequence is 12 residues long. V shed 0 bases and J shed 6 bases, with 7 bases lying between them. The germline V gene encodes CDR1 SGHKS and CDR2 YYEKEE (reference sequence). CDR3 DNA: TGTGCCAGCAGCTTGGACCTCTCCGAGCAGTACTTC. Amino acids: CASSLDLSEQYF.

V and J are TRBV6-5 and TRBJ1-2, with D possibly matching TRBD1 (6 bases). This CDR3 has 13 amino acids. V was cut by 6 bases and J by 4 bases, with 12 bases left in between. The germline gives CDR1 MNHEY, CDR2 SVGAGI. CDR3 bases: TGTGCCAGCAGCACCAGACAGGCCTATGGCTACACCTTC. As protein: CASSTRQAYGYTF.

The V gene is TRBV9, the J gene TRBJ1-6; weak D call: TRBD1 (6 bases). The CDR3 length is 15 residues. V gave up 3 bases and J gave up 6 bases, with 13 bases separating them. CDR1 and CDR2 from the germline V gene are SGDLS and YYNGEE. CDR3 residues: CASSATGSTNSPLHF. CDR3 in DNA: TGTGCCAGCAGCGCGACAGGTTCCACTAATTCACCCCTCCACTTT.

The chain employs TRBV7-9 and TRBJ2-2; D remains ambiguous. CDR3 size: 12 residues. The V gene's germline CDR1 is SEHNR and CDR2 FQNEAQ (reference sequence). Trimming removed 9 bases from V and 6 bases from J, with 11 bases in between. DNA for the CDR3: TGTGCCAGTGCAACCCAGTCCGGGGAGCTGTTTTTT. This codes for CASATQSGELFF.

This chain joins TRBV12-5 and TRBJ2-1; D ambiguous. Germline CDR1 reads LGHNT; CDR2 reads FRNRAP. This CDR3 has 11 amino acids. The V and J ends lost 2 bases and 10 bases respectively, with 6 bases between them. CDR3: CASGLSTEQFF. The CDR3 DNA reads as TGTGCTAGTGGTTTGTCCACGGAGCAGTTCTTC.

The V call is TRBV2, the J call TRBJ2-5, with unresolved D. V gave up 7 bases and J gave up 1 base, with 22 bases separating them. Per germline, CDR1 SNHLY and CDR2 FYNNEI. This CDR3 region has 17 residues. CDR3 sequence: CASIALMRLEGQETQYF. The CDR3 region has the DNA TGTGCCAGCATTGCCCTGATGCGTCTGGAAGGCCAAGAGACCCAGTACTTC.

V usage is TRBV30 and J usage is TRBJ2-7; D gene uncertain. The CDR3 sequence is 12 residues long. V was clipped by 2 bases and J by 3 bases, with 8 bases between them. CDR1 and CDR2 (germline): GTSNPN, SVGIG (reference sequence). The CDR3: CAWSIQSYEQYF. The CDR3 DNA sequence: TGTGCCTGGAGTATACAGAGCTACGAGCAGTACTTC.

This chain uses TRBV5-4 with TRBJ2-2, with D hard to call. V was trimmed by 1 base and J by 3 bases, leaving 10 bases between them. This CDR3 contains 15 residues. Germline V lookup: CDR1 SGHNT, CDR2 YYREEE (reference sequence). The CDR3 DNA sequence: TGTGCCAGCAGCTTGAAGGGCTGGGACACCGGGGAGCTGTTTTTT. Protein product: CASSLKGWDTGELFF.

The chain uses TRBV10-3 and TRBJ1-1; 8 nucleotides agree with TRBD1. CDR1 is ENHRY and CDR2 is SYGVKD in the germline V gene. The length of the CDR3 is 14 residues. Unmatched junction bases numbered 6, after V lost 4 bases and J lost 5 bases. The CDR3 nucleotides are TGTGCCATCAGTGCGGGACAGGTCGGGACTGAAGCTTTCTTT. Translation: CAISAGQVGTEAFF.

This clone was counted only a few times. The chain carries TRBV28 and TRBJ1-5, with unresolved D. Germline CDR1 MDHEN, CDR2 SYDVKM. V was shortened by 3 bases and J by 4 bases, with 10 bases between the two germline ends. The CDR3 length is 14 residues. The CDR3 is CASSLGGDNQPQHF. CDR3 bases: TGTGCCAGCAGTTTGGGCGGAGATAATCAGCCCCAGCATTTT.

CDR3 nucleotide sequence: TGCGCCAGCAGCTTTTGGAACCCCCCGGGAGCAGGCACAGATACGCAGTATTTT. Translation gives CASSFWNPPGAGTDTQYF. This rearrangement joins TRBV5-1 to TRBJ2-3; TRBD2 might be the D (6 bases). Germline values: CDR1 SGHRS, CDR2 YFSETQ. The CDR3 has 18 residues. V dropped 2 bases and J dropped 1 base, with 20 bases sitting between them.

The rearrangement joins TRBV2 to TRBJ2-7; TRBD2 matches 7 bases. From germline, CDR1 is SNHLY and CDR2 FYNNEI. This CDR3 has 15 residues. V shed 3 bases and J 2 bases; nucleotides not matched to a gene: 7. CDR3: CASSDERGMAYEQYF. DNA for the CDR3: TGTGCCAGCAGTGATGAGCGGGGAATGGCCTACGAGCAGTACTTC. Full variable domain (remainder filled in from reference TRBV2 and TRBJ2-7): EPEVTQTPSHQVTQMGQEVILRCVPISNHLYFYWYRQILGQKVEFLVSFYNNEISEKSEIFDDQFSVERPDGSNFTLKIRSTKLEDSAMYFCASSDERGMAYEQYFGPGTRLTVT.

This chain links TRBV11-2 with TRBJ1-4; maybe TRBD1 (6 bases). The CDR3 contains 15 residues. The ends were cut back, 0 bases at V and 5 bases at J, with 10 bases in the middle. Germline V CDR1 and CDR2: SGHAT, FQNNGV. The CDR3 coding sequence is TGTGCCAGCAGCTTAGAACCAGGGGTGAATGAAAAACTGTTTTTT. Its translation is CASSLEPGVNEKLFF.

V is TRBV7-6 and J is TRBJ2-4; the match to TRBD1 covers 8 bases. Germline lookup yields CDR1 SGHVS and CDR2 FNYEAQ. Losses at the gene ends were 5 bases for V and 1 base for J; bases not matched to a gene: 7. CDR3 length: 16 amino acids. CDR3: CASSRQTGAAKNIQYF. The CDR3 DNA reads TGTGCCAGCAGCCGACAGACAGGGGCGGCCAAAAACATTCAGTACTTC.

The chain recombines TRBV11-2 with TRBJ1-1, with unresolved D. The germline CDR1 and CDR2 sequences are SGHAT and FQNNGV. This CDR3 spans 15 amino acids. Between the trimmed V and J ends, which lost 4 bases and 0 bases, there was a span of 12 bases. The CDR3 loop is CASSSSLGLNTEAFF. CDR3 coding DNA: TGTGCCAGCAGCTCCAGTTTAGGGTTGAACACTGAAGCTTTCTTT.

This chain links TRBV27 with TRBJ2-7, with 14 positions matching TRBD2. With 4 bases clipped from V and 2 bases from J, the junction kept 16 bases outside the gene matches. Germline lookup yields CDR1 MNHEY and CDR2 SMNVEV (reference sequence). The CDR3 extends over 20 amino acids. The CDR3 loop reads CASSSSPGTSGSRPPYEQYF. CDR3 DNA: TGTGCCAGCAGTTCTTCCCCCGGGACTAGCGGGAGTAGGCCCCCCTACGAGCAGTACTTC.

This chain uses TRBV5-1 with TRBJ1-2; D gene uncertain. CDR1 is SGHRS, CDR2 YFSETQ, per germline. The CDR3 is made up of 14 amino acids. V gave up 1 base and J gave up 6 bases, with 13 bases separating them. CDR3 amino acids: CASSLIVSGNGYTF. In DNA, the CDR3 is TGCGCCAGCAGCTTGATAGTGTCCGGGAATGGCTACACCTTC.

This clone came up a few times. The V call is TRBV25-1, the J call TRBJ1-1; D is unresolved. The CDR3 contains 11 residues. From germline, CDR1 is MGHDK and CDR2 SYGVNS. The V gene lost 5 bases and the J gene lost 4 bases, with 5 bases spanning the gap. CDR3 region: CASSPGTEAFF. The CDR3 nucleotides are TGTGCCAGCAGTCCGGGCACTGAAGCTTTCTTT.

The chain carries TRBV5-1 and TRBJ2-5; 8 positions match TRBD2. J lost 2 bases, V lost 4 bases, and 4 bases had no gene match. CDR3 length: 14 residues. CDR1 and CDR2 from the germline V gene are SGHRS and YFSETQ. The CDR3 sequence: CASSITSGQETQYF. For the CDR3, the DNA is TGCGCCAGCAGCATAACTAGCGGACAAGAGACCCAGTACTTC.

The table lists this clone with a few counts. The chain carries TRBV28 and TRBJ1-4, with a weak D call TRBD1 (5 bases). Germline V gene data show CDR1 as MDHEN and CDR2 as SYDVKM. The V end lost 7 bases, the J end lost 8 bases, and 17 bases lay between the germline ends. The CDR3 length is 14 residues. CDR3: CASKLGTRKEKLFF. CDR3 coding DNA: TGTGCCAGCAAGCTCGGGACCCGTAAAGAAAAACTGTTTTTT.

The J gene is TRBJ1-2, the V gene TRBV9, with TRBD1 as a possible D gene (5 bases). V was pared by 4 bases and J by 6 bases, with 16 bases between. The CDR3 has 14 amino acids. CDR1 is SGDLS and CDR2 is YYNGEE in the germline V gene. CDR3: CASSPTGLQDGYTF. CDR3 DNA sequence: TGTGCCAGCAGCCCCACGGGCTTACAGGATGGCTACACCTTC. Together with reference TRBV9 and TRBJ1-2, the CDR3 gives the full variable domain: DSGVTQTPKHLITATGQRVTLRCSPRSGDLSVYWYQQSLDQGLQFLIQYYNGEERAKGNILERFSAQQFPDLHSELNLSSLELGDSALYFCASSPTGLQDGYTFGSGTRLTVV.

The sample holds a few counts of this clone. V gene TRBV6-1 combines with J gene TRBJ1-1; 8 positions agree with TRBD1. V was clipped by 4 bases and J by 2 bases; unmatched bases: 6. The CDR3 has 15 amino acids. CDR1 and CDR2 from the germline V gene are MNHNS and SASEGT. CDR3 region: CASSASGQVNTEAFF. In nucleotides, the CDR3 is TGTGCCAGCAGTGCTTCGGGACAGGTTAACACTGAAGCTTTCTTT.

V and J are TRBV9 and TRBJ2-3; TRBD1 aligns across 7 bases. The germline V gene encodes CDR1 SGDLS and CDR2 YYNGEE. The V gene end was trimmed by 4 bases and the J gene end by 2 bases; junction bases not matched to a gene: 7. The CDR3 loop spans 15 amino acids. The CDR3 DNA reads TGTGCCAGCAGCCCTCGGACAGGACTCACAGATACGCAGTATTTT. It is translated as CASSPRTGLTDTQYF.

The chain joins TRBV12-5 to TRBJ2-5; TRBD1 or TRBD2 may be the D gene (5 bases each). The V end was cut by 3 bases, the J end by 0 bases, with 8 bases between. Germline-derived CDR1 and CDR2 are LGHNT and FRNRAP. CDR3 length equals 14 residues. The CDR3: CASGFGGYQETQYF. CDR3 nucleotide sequence: TGTGCTAGTGGTTTTGGGGGTTACCAAGAGACCCAGTACTTC.

This clone came up once. The same CDR3 arises from other DNA sequences in this sample as well. The CDR3 sequence: CASSTGDAYEQYF. CDR3 DNA sequence: TGTGCCAGCTCTACCGGGGACGCCTACGAGCAGTACTTC. The chain combines TRBV18 with TRBJ2-7; D assignment may be TRBD1 or TRBD2 (5 bases each). CDR1 and CDR2 (germline): KGHSH, LQKENI. The CDR3 covers 13 residues. Between the trimmed V and J ends, which lost 6 bases and 2 bases, there was a span of 11 bases.

The V and J genes are TRBV19 and TRBJ2-7, with 8 positions matching TRBD1. This CDR3 is 14 amino acids long. V lost 4 bases and J lost 3; bases outside the gene matches: 5. Germline V gives CDR1 LNHDA, CDR2 SQIVND (reference sequence). CDR3 amino acids: CASSNGQGRYEQYF. CDR3 bases: TGTGCCAGTAGTAACGGACAGGGTCGCTACGAGCAGTACTTC.

The genes are TRBV21-1 and TRBJ1-5; TRBD1, the table's D call, lacks a check against the DNA. TRBV21-1 is a documented pseudogene. The CDR3 runs 15 residues. The CDR3 is CASRPQGFSNQPQHF. In DNA, the CDR3 is TGTGCCAGCAGACCTCAGGGATTTAGCAATCAGCCCCAGCATTTT.

The V call is TRBV11-2, the J call TRBJ2-3, with 9 positions matching TRBD2. J was trimmed by 6 bases and V by 3 bases; bases with no gene match: 7. The germline V gene encodes CDR1 SGHAT and CDR2 FQNNGV. The CDR3 extends over 15 amino acids. CDR3 residues: CASSFSSGGLDTQYF. The DNA for the CDR3 is TGTGCCAGCAGCTTTTCAAGCGGGGGGTTGGATACGCAGTATTTT.